This is a list of T cell receptor beta chains from one sample in a study of identical twins. One entry per CDR3 protein results from TCRdb running MiXCR on the 5' RACE reads. The profile covers 350,000 to 450,000 distinct CDR3 sequences, with around a sixth appearing a single time and about 12% taken by the ten largest. The source material was naive T cells sorted from blood. These receptor sequences come from a man aged 45-65 years in good health. CDR3s include the opening cysteine and the closing phenylalanine or tryptophan. The D gene is left open where the match is weak. A row's size may be missing; if present it is once, few, many or a size class.

size	V	J	D	DNA	CDR3
few	TRBV18	TRBJ2-7	TRBD1	TGTGCCAGCTCGCCAGGGACAGGGAACGAGCAGTACTTC	CASSPGTGNEQYF
.	TRBV6-1	TRBJ2-7	TRBD1	TGTGCCAGCAGACGCCGGGACAGCGTTTCCTACGAGCAGTACTTC	CASRRRDSVSYEQYF
few	TRBV10-1	TRBJ2-3	.	TGCGCCAGCAGTGGCCCCCATCAAGATACGCAGTATTTT	CASSGPHQDTQYF
few	TRBV10-3	TRBJ1-2	.	TGTGCCATCAGTGAGGAACAGAACTATGGCTACACCTTC	CAISEEQNYGYTF
few	TRBV24-1	TRBJ2-3	TRBD2	TGTGCCACCAGTGATTTGCTAGCGGGAGGGCCAGATACGCAGTATTTT	CATSDLLAGGPDTQYF
few	TRBV28	TRBJ2-7	TRBD2	TGTGCCAGCAGCTCACCGGGACTAGCTCTATCCTACGAGCAGTACTTC	CASSSPGLALSYEQYF
few	TRBV7-9	TRBJ2-1	.	TGTGCCAGCAGCTTAAAACAGGTTCCATACAATGAGCAGTTCTTC	CASSLKQVPYNEQFF
few	TRBV20-1	TRBJ1-1	.	TGCAGTGCTCCGGGCCAGAGGGTCACTGAAGCTTTCTTT	CSAPGQRVTEAFF
.	TRBV2	TRBJ2-3	TRBD1	TGTGCCACTAACAGGGGGCGCGTCACAGATACGCAGTATTTT	CATNRGRVTDTQYF
.	TRBV5-6	TRBJ2-7	.	TGTGCCAGCAGCCCTGATGGCGGGTCCCCCTACGAGCAGTACTTC	CASSPDGGSPYEQYF
.	TRBV29-1	TRBJ1-4	.	TGCAGCGTTCGGCTTTCTCGACCTAATGAAAAACTGTTTTTT	CSVRLSRPNEKLFF
few	TRBV20-1	TRBJ1-3	.	TGCAGTGCTCGTCCCCATCCCCTTCGACAGGACTCTGGAAACACCATATATTTT	CSARPHPLRQDSGNTIYF
many	TRBV4-3	TRBJ2-1	TRBD1	TGCGCCAGCAGCCGAGGGACAGGGACGGATGAGCAGTTCTTC	CASSRGTGTDEQFF
.	TRBV6-1	TRBJ2-1	.	TGTGCCAGCAGTCCGTTAGCGGTAAGCTCCTACAATGAGCAGTTCTTC	CASSPLAVSSYNEQFF